A single sample is the source of the 30 T cell receptor delta chains below, sequenced in a study of γδ T cells in repeated Plasmodium falciparum infection. TCRdb re-called the multiplex PCR reads through CATT. Of some 100,000 delta-chain clones detected, roughly 1.4% appear once; the ten largest clones hold under 10%. Bulk repertoires came from Vgamma9/Vdelta2+ or Vdelta2-negative gammadelta T cells flow-sorted from PBMC. The specimen sequenced was gamma-delta T cells from blood. These receptors originate from a pool of human donors (malaria-infected and uninfected, not separated).

As concerns this clone: TCRdb lists the protein of a much larger clone for this DNA, which differs at residue 4, so this is likely a read error; the protein given here is translated from the DNA itself. The chain employs TRDV2 and TRDJ3, with 7 nucleotides matching TRDD3. CDR1 GEAIGNYY and CDR2 EKD come from the germline V gene. V gave up 6 bases and J gave up 0 bases; unmatched junction bases: 13. This CDR3 comprises 19 residues. The CDR3 spells CACNLLGIEGSWDTRQMFF. Written as DNA, the CDR3 is TGTGCCTGTAACCTACTGGGGATCGAGGGCTCCTGGGACACCCGACAGATGTTTTTC.

This clone showed up just a few times. TCRdb's entry gives the protein of a much larger clone, which mismatches this DNA's translation at residue 12, likely from a read error; the protein reported here is translated from the DNA. V is TRDV2 and J is TRDJ1, with TRDD3 matching over 9 bases. As TCRdb names no J gene, one was assigned here on the basis of a DNA match to germline. Germline loops: CDR1 GEAIGNYY, CDR2 EKD. CDR3 length equals 18 residues. Trimming at V came to 6 bases and at J to 0 bases, leaving 16 bases not matched to a gene. CDR3 amino acids: CACRPFSTGGLHTDKLIF. CDR3 in DNA: TGTGCCTGTCGTCCTTTTTCGACTGGGGGACTTCACACCGATAAACTCATCTTT.

In this sample, this clone turned up a few times. A far bigger clonotype differs at one base, so this is likely a read error. The identical CDR3 is also encoded by other nucleotide sequences in the sample. The chain couples TRDV2 to TRDJ1; tentatively, D is TRDD3 (5 bases). There are 15 residues in the CDR3. Germline CDR1 and CDR2: GEAIGNYY and EKD. Trimming took off 4 bases at V and 5 bases at J, with 19 bases between the two ends. The CDR3 reads CACDTVGTQGDKLIF. Here the CDR3 DNA reads TGTGCCTGTGATACCGTGGGGACCCAAGGGGATAAACTCATCTTT.

This clone was observed many times. At residue 7, TCRdb's protein disagrees with the DNA translation; the protein shown here derives from the DNA. The rearrangement uses TRDV1 and TRDJ1; the D gene is possibly TRDD3 (6 bases). There are 21 residues in the CDR3. CDR1 and CDR2 (germline): TSWWSYY, QGS. Deletions cut 2 bases from V and 0 bases from J, with 28 bases between. The CDR3 region is CALGESDLPPGISLYTDKLIF. The CDR3 nucleotides read TGTGCTCTTGGGGAATCCGACCTGCCTCCGGGGATTTCTTTGTACACCGATAAACTCATCTTT.

On this clone itself: The protein given by TCRdb reflects a much larger clone and differs at residue 20 from this DNA's translation, likely from a read error; the protein shown is the DNA's translation. The J gene has no call, while the V gene is TRDV3; TRDD3, the table's D call, was not compared with the DNA. The CDR3 has 21 residues. CDR1 and CDR2 (germline): TVYSNPD, GDNSRS (reference sequence). In nucleotides, the CDR3 is TGTGCCTTTAGTAAATTCCTACCTATCGTACTGGGGGATACTATCACCGATAAACTCACCTTT. Amino acid sequence: CAFSKFLPIVLGDTITDKLTF.

Concerning this clone: TCRdb shows a much larger clone's protein in place of this DNA's translation, and the two differ at residue 5, likely through a read error; the protein shown is translated from the DNA. The chain employs TRDV2 and TRDJ1; D is uncertain. Germline-derived CDR1 and CDR2 are GEAIGNYY and EKD. The CDR3 runs 14 residues. Deletions cut 3 bases from V and 0 bases from J, with 10 bases between. The CDR3 loop is CACDAVSYTDKLIF. The CDR3 nucleotides read TGTGCCTGTGACGCCGTATCGTACACCGATAAACTCATCTTT.

In regard to this clone: TCRdb records a much larger clone's protein for this DNA, with a difference at residue 4 that likely arises from a read error; the protein given is the translation of the DNA. The rearrangement uses TRDV1 and TRDJ1, with 7 nucleotides matching TRDD3. TCRdb is silent on the J gene; assignment here came from matching the DNA to germline. Germline values: CDR1 TSWWSYY, CDR2 QGS. This CDR3 has 16 residues. V was pared by 8 bases and J by 5 bases, with 17 bases of the junction left unmatched. For the CDR3, the DNA is TGTGCTCTTTGGCTACCTAGGAAGGGGATAGAAGATAAACTCATCTTT. It codes for CALWLPRKGIEDKLIF.

As regards this clone: The TCRdb protein comes from a much larger clone and disagrees with this DNA's translation at residue 11, likely due to a read error; the protein given here is derived from the DNA. The rearrangement links TRDV1 to TRDJ1, with 11 bases identical to TRDD3. The ends lost 0 bases at V and 0 bases at J; junction bases unmatched: 24. Germline V gene lookup returns CDR1 TSWWSYY and CDR2 QGS. The CDR3 has 24 amino acids. CDR3 residues: CALGELGPRSVILGDRAYTDKLIF. CDR3 DNA: TGTGCTCTTGGGGAACTGGGCCCACGTAGCGTTATACTGGGGGATAGGGCGTACACCGATAAACTCATCTTT.

This clone was picked up many times. The mismatch at residue 10 between this DNA's translation and the TCRdb protein of a much larger clone likely reflects a read error; the protein shown is translated from the DNA. The chain joins TRDV1 to TRDJ1; TRDD2 might be the D (5 bases). Per germline, CDR1 TSWWSYY and CDR2 QGS. The ends were cut back, 5 bases at V and 0 bases at J, with 22 bases in the middle. This CDR3 is 18 amino acids long. CDR3 DNA sequence: TGTGCTCTTGGGATCGGACCTACGCGCCCACCTTACACCGATAAACTCATCTTT. Residues: CALGIGPTRPPYTDKLIF.

This clone was counted a few times. The protein that TCRdb holds for this DNA derives from a much larger clone and differs from the translated DNA at residue 14, which likely indicates a read error; the protein shown here is translated from the DNA. The rearrangement links TRDV1 to TRDJ2, with 9 bases aligning to TRDD3. TCRdb records no J gene; here it was assigned by comparing the DNA to germline. The CDR3 is 22 residues long. V lost 1 base and J lost 1; bases outside the gene matches: 19. Germline assignment: CDR1 TSWWSYY and CDR2 QGS. The CDR3 is CALGERGLPWGIGAFLTAQLFF. In DNA, the CDR3 is TGTGCTCTTGGGGAACGGGGCCTTCCTTGGGGGATAGGCGCTTTTTTGACAGCACAACTCTTCTTT.

Of note for this clone: It may be a read error: a sequence one base away is much more abundant. The V and J genes are TRDV1 and TRDJ1, with D unresolved. The CDR3 has 13 residues. In germline, CDR1 is TSWWSYY, CDR2 QGS. In DNA form, the CDR3 reads TGTGCTCTTGGGGAACTGTACACCGATAAACTCACCTTT. Translated, it gives CALGELYTDKLTF.

As for this clone: The protein in TCRdb stems from a much larger clone and differs at residue 8 from this DNA's translation, likely a read error; here the protein is translated from the DNA. V usage is TRDV2 and J usage is TRDJ1; 7 bases are shared with TRDD3. In the absence of a J gene in TCRdb, the DNA was matched to germline to assign it here. This CDR3 has 16 residues. Germline CDR1 reads GEAIGNYY; CDR2 reads EKD. V dropped 5 bases and J dropped 3; count of bases not matched to a gene: 14. As DNA, the CDR3 is TGTGCCTGTGGTTCTACTGGGGCCCTCGGTGCCGATAAACTCATCTTT. Its translation is CACGSTGALGADKLIF.

In regard to this clone: TCRdb records a much larger clone's protein for this DNA, with a difference at residue 11 that likely arises from a read error; the protein given is the translation of the DNA. The genes are TRDV1 and TRDJ1; 8 positions agree with TRDD3. Here the J gene came from matching the DNA to germline, since TCRdb omits it. Trimming at V came to 2 bases and at J to 6 bases, leaving 11 bases not matched to a gene. Looked up from germline, CDR1 is TSWWSYY and CDR2 is QGS. The CDR3 loop spans 16 amino acids. The CDR3 protein is CALGEFPLGDVYKLIF. The CDR3 DNA sequence: TGTGCTCTTGGGGAATTCCCATTGGGGGATGTATATAAACTCATCTTT.

This clone was seen only a few times. The protein TCRdb gives is from a much larger clone and does not agree with this DNA's translation at residue 18, likely a read error; the protein shown here comes from the DNA. The CDR3, as DNA: TGTGCCTGTGACACCGTCATACTGGGGGATACAACAGATCACTCCTGGGACGCCCGACAGATGTTTTTC. This gives the protein CACDTVILGDTTDHSWDARQMFF. This chain connects TRDV2 to TRDJ3; the match to TRDD3 covers 12 bases. Since TCRdb gives no J gene, matching the DNA to germline was used here to assign it. The CDR3 spans 23 residues. Germline-derived CDR1 and CDR2 are GEAIGNYY and EKD.

With respect to this clone: The protein in TCRdb stems from a much larger clone and differs at residue 13 from this DNA's translation, likely a read error; here the protein is translated from the DNA. The V and J genes are TRDV1 and TRDJ1; D possibly corresponds to TRDD1 (5 bases). CDR3 length: 16 amino acids. Germline CDR1 is TSWWSYY and CDR2 is QGS. This CDR3 reads CALGEEEISLTDRLIF. DNA for the CDR3: TGTGCTCTTGGGGAAGAAGAAATCTCTCTTACCGATAGACTCATCTTT.

The table lists this clone with a few counts. A single base is all that separates this from a far larger clone, so a read error is likely. Other DNA sequences in this sample translate to the same CDR3. The rearrangement uses TRDV1 and TRDJ1, with 8 nucleotides matching TRDD3. As TCRdb names no J gene, one was assigned here on the basis of a DNA match to germline. The CDR3 covers 23 residues. Germline CDR1 is TSWWSYY and CDR2 is QGS. The chain's CDR3 is CALGELFPSTLIIGGSGSDKLIF. The CDR3 DNA reads as TGTGCCCTTGGGGAACTGTTTCCATCCACACTTATAATTGGGGGATCTGGATCCGATAAACTCATCTTT.

This chain uses TRDV2 with TRDJ1; 13 nucleotides match TRDD3. The J gene, absent from TCRdb, was called here by matching the DNA to germline. This CDR3 comprises 19 residues. Germline CDR1 and CDR2: GEAIGNYY and EKD. The trim removed 1 base at V and 0 bases at J, leaving 10 bases unmatched. The chain's CDR3 is CACDTLLGDTPPDTDKLIF. The CDR3 DNA follows: TGTGCCTGTGACACGCTACTGGGGGATACGCCCCCTGACACCGATAAACTCATCTTT.

Note on this clone: The protein TCRdb lists belongs to a much larger clone and differs from this DNA's translation at residue 6, which points to a read error; the protein shown is made from the DNA. This chain connects TRDV1 to TRDJ1; D possibly corresponds to TRDD3 (6 bases). Here the J gene came from matching the DNA to germline, since TCRdb omits it. V was shortened by 7 bases and J by 1 base, with 28 bases between the two germline ends. The CDR3 totals 19 residues. In germline, CDR1 is TSWWSYY, CDR2 QGS. CDR3 in amino acids: CALVLSPLAGGATTDKLIF. Written as DNA, the CDR3 is TGTGCTCTTGTGCTCTCCCCCCTCGCGGGGGGAGCGACCACCGATAAACTCATCTTT.

This clone was detected only a few times. This DNA's translation differs at residue 3 from TCRdb's protein, which comes from a much larger clone; a read error is likely, and the protein shown is translated from the DNA. V is TRDV1 and J is TRDJ1; 7 bases fit TRDD3. Germline V gene data show CDR1 as TSWWSYY and CDR2 as QGS. The CDR3 consists of 17 residues. The CDR3 region has the DNA TGTGCTCCTGGGGACGTCCCTGGGGGTTTGTACACCGATAAACTCATCTTT. This translates into CAPGDVPGGLYTDKLIF.

This clone was found a few times. The TCRdb record carries a much larger clone's protein, which differs from this DNA's translation at residue 21; a read error is the likely cause, and the protein listed here is the DNA translation. The chain employs TRDV1 and TRDJ1, with 13 bases identical to TRDD3. The CDR3 consists of 24 residues. Germline loops: CDR1 TSWWSYY, CDR2 QGS. For the CDR3, the DNA is TGTGCTCTTGGGGAACTAGGCCGGTCACGTCTTATTCGTACTGGGGGATACGAAAAGGATAATCTCATCTTT. As protein: CALGELGRSRLIRTGGYEKDNLIF.

This clone was picked up a small number of times. TCRdb has a much larger clone's protein, which differs at residues 7 and 11 from the translation of this DNA, likely because of a read error; what is shown is the protein translated from the DNA. The chain joins TRDV1 to TRDJ1, with 7 bases matching TRDD3. Germline V gene lookup returns CDR1 TSWWSYY and CDR2 QGS. The CDR3 is 16 residues long. Trimming at V came to 4 bases and at J to 8 bases, leaving 16 bases not matched to a gene. CDR3 DNA: TGTGCTCTTGGGGGCCTCACGAGGGGGGGGATGCGCAAACTCATCTTT. Protein product: CALGGLTRGGMRKLIF.

This clone was detected many times. The amino acid sequence in TCRdb belongs to a much larger clone and departs from this DNA's translation at residue 7, likely a sequencing read error; the sequence shown is translated from the DNA. This chain uses TRDV2 with TRDJ1; 11 positions agree with TRDD3. V dropped 0 bases and J dropped 2; count of bases not matched to a gene: 19. Germline loops: CDR1 GEAIGNYY, CDR2 EKD. This CDR3 has 21 amino acids. CDR3 amino acids: CACDTVRASPGGYKETDKLIF. The CDR3 DNA reads TGTGCCTGTGACACCGTGAGGGCTAGTCCTGGGGGATACAAAGAAACCGATAAACTCATCTTT.

Points on this clone: A far larger clone is off by one base, so a read error is likely. This CDR3 is also generated by other DNA sequences in the sample. The V gene is TRDV1, the J gene TRDJ1; TRDD3 agrees at 9 bases. CDR1 is TSWWSYY and CDR2 is QGS in the germline V gene. This CDR3 spans 15 amino acids. CDR3: CALGNLLGIRHKLIF. The CDR3 DNA follows: TGTGCTCTTGGGAACCTACTGGGGATACGACACAAACTCATCTTC.

This clone was detected ten times or more. The gene calls are TRDV1 and TRDJ1; D uncertain. The CDR3 totals 14 residues. From germline, CDR1 is TSWWSYY and CDR2 QGS. V lost 1 base to trimming and J lost 10 bases, with 16 bases between them. Written as DNA, the CDR3 is TGTGCTCTTGGGGAACCCCCCAAGGGAGGCCCACTCATCTTT. Its protein product is CALGEPPKGGPLIF.

This clone has only a few counts. A far more abundant clone sits one base away, making this likely a read error. Different DNA sequences within this sample yield the same CDR3. V is TRDV2 and J is TRDJ1, with 12 bases that match TRDD3. The J gene, not given by TCRdb, was assigned here from a germline match of the nucleotide sequence. From germline, CDR1 is GEAIGNYY and CDR2 EKD. This CDR3 is built from 22 residues. CDR3 nucleotides: TGCGCCTGTGACACCCCCGATTCAGGCCCACTGGGGGATACTCCGGACACCGATAAACTCATCTTT. Its translation is CACDTPDSGPLGDTPDTDKLIF.

There are a few counts of this clone. A read error likely explains why the TCRdb protein, taken from a much larger clone, differs from this DNA's translation at residue 13; the protein shown is translated from the DNA. The chain uses TRDV2 and TRDJ1, with TRDD3 matching 10 bases. Germline CDR1 and CDR2: GEAIGNYY and EKD. The ends lost 0 bases at V and 0 bases at J; junction bases unmatched: 21. The length of the CDR3 is 22 residues. The CDR3 sequence is CACDTALRSTGGCKEDTDKLIF. CDR3 DNA sequence: TGTGCCTGTGACACCGCTCTACGTTCCACTGGGGGATGCAAGGAGGACACCGATAAACTCATCTTT.

In regard to this clone: The protein TCRdb lists belongs to a much larger clone and differs from this DNA's translation at residue 13, which points to a read error; the protein shown is made from the DNA. The J gene is uncalled and the V gene is TRDV1; the listed D gene, TRDD3, was not tested against the DNA. Germline V gene data show CDR1 as TSWWSYY and CDR2 as QGS. The CDR3 has 15 amino acids. CDR3 DNA sequence: TGTGCTCTTGGGGATAACTACGGGGAAACCGATAAACCCATCTTT. Encoded protein: CALGDNYGETDKPIF.

This clone came up a few times. The protein TCRdb lists belongs to a much larger clone and differs from this DNA's translation at residue 16, which points to a read error; the protein shown is made from the DNA. This rearrangement joins TRDV1 to TRDJ1; 9 nucleotides line up with TRDD3. Germline lookup yields CDR1 TSWWSYY and CDR2 QGS. This CDR3 region has 17 residues. CDR3 nucleotide sequence: TGTGCTCTTGGGGACATGTACTGGGGGAAGTACACCGATAAACTCACCTTT. Translated: CALGDMYWGKYTDKLTF.

This clone was found many times. The J gene is TRDJ1, the V gene TRDV1, with TRDD3 matching over 10 bases. From germline, CDR1 is TSWWSYY and CDR2 QGS. This CDR3 contains 24 residues. Germline trimming cut 3 bases from V and 4 bases from J; bases unmatched to any gene: 32. CDR3 nucleotides: TGTGCTCTTGGGGACCCGAAGATTTCCTACAAGCTAGAAACCACTGGGGGATGCTTCGATAAACTCATCTTT. Residues: CALGDPKISYKLETTGGCFDKLIF.

On this clone itself: TCRdb shows a much larger clone's protein in place of this DNA's translation, and the two differ at residue 6, likely through a read error; the protein shown is translated from the DNA. The rearrangement links TRDV1 to TRDJ1; TRDD3 matches at 8 bases. Unmatched junction bases numbered 14, after V lost 4 bases and J lost 7 bases. CDR3 length: 16 amino acids. Germline CDR1 is TSWWSYY and CDR2 is QGS. The chain's CDR3 is CALGAEPIVLGGKLIF. In DNA, the CDR3 is TGTGCTCTTGGGGCCGAACCCATCGTACTGGGGGGTAAACTCATCTTT.